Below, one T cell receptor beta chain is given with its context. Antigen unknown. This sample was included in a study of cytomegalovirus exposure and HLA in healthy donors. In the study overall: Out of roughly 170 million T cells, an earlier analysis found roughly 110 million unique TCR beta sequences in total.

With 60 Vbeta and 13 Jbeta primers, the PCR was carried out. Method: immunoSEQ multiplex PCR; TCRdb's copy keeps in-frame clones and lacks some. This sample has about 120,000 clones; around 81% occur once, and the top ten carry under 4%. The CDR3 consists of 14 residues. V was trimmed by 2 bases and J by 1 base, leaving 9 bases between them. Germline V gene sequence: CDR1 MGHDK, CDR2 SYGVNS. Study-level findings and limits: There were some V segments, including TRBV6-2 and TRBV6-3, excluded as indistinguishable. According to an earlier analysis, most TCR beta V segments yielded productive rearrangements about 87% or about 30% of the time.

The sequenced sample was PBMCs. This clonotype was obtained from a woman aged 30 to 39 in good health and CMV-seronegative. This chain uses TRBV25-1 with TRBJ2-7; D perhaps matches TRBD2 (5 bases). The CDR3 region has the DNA TGTGCCAGCAGTGAACAGGAGGCATCCTACGAGCAGTACTTC. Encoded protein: CASSEQEASYEQYF.